The 8 T cell receptor beta chains below were found in one sample sequenced in a study of follicular helper T cells after annual influenza vaccination. Assay: immunoSEQ multiplex PCR; the TCRdb copy retains only in-frame clones and omits some. The sample lists some 6,200 clones, roughly 84% occurring once. The time point here: 2015-2016 season, 7 days after influenza vaccination. The sequencing used CXCR5- memory CD4+ T cells sorted from blood, collected 7 days after influenza vaccination. The source of these receptors is an adult who received the influenza vaccine.

The chain is built from TRBV6-1 and TRBJ2-1; TRBD2 matches 10 bases. Trimming removed 2 bases from V and 6 bases from J; junction bases left unmatched: 19. The CDR3 runs to 20 residues. From germline, CDR1 is MNHNS and CDR2 SASEGT. CDR3 coding DNA: TGTGCCAGCAGTGAAAGTGGGTGGCTAAGCGGGAGGGCCCGGGGCAATGAGCAGTTCTTC. It codes for CASSESGWLSGRARGNEQFF.

This chain links TRBV10-3 with TRBJ2-7; D gene uncertain. The germline gives CDR1 ENHRY, CDR2 SYGVKD. The V and J ends lost 6 bases and 0 bases respectively, with 12 bases between them. There are 14 residues in the CDR3. The CDR3 spells CAIRPDTTSYEQYF. Written as DNA, the CDR3 is TGTGCCATCAGACCCGACACTACCTCCTACGAGCAGTACTTC.

V is TRBV27 and J is TRBJ2-7; D is perhaps TRBD1 (6 bases). Trimming shortened V by 5 bases and J by 0 bases, and 17 bases separated the two germline ends. The CDR3 length is 16 residues. CDR1 and CDR2 (germline): MNHEY, SMNVEV (reference sequence). CDR3 bases: TGTGCCAGCAGTAACAAACAGGGTTGGTTCTCCTACGAGCAGTACTTC. Its protein product is CASSNKQGWFSYEQYF.

The CDR3 loop is CASSHRTSGRYEQYF. The CDR3 DNA reads TGTGCCAGCAGCCACCGGACTAGCGGGAGGTACGAGCAGTACTTC. The rearrangement joins TRBV6-5 to TRBJ2-7; 14 nucleotides align to TRBD2. Trimming at V came to 6 bases and at J to 4 bases, leaving 5 bases not matched to a gene. In germline, CDR1 is MNHEY, CDR2 SVGAGI. The CDR3 spans 15 residues.

The CDR3 DNA reads as TGTGCCATCAAAAGGACAGGGAACACCGGGGAGCTGTTTTTT. It encodes CAIKRTGNTGELFF. The genes are TRBV10-3 and TRBJ2-2, with TRBD1 identical over 7 bases. Germline values: CDR1 ENHRY, CDR2 SYGVKD. This CDR3 spans 14 amino acids. V gave up 7 bases and J gave up 1 base; unmatched junction bases: 3.

The chain uses TRBV29-1 and TRBJ2-5; no firm D call. This CDR3 is built from 14 residues. Per the germline V gene, CDR1 is SQVTM and CDR2 is ANQGSEA. The V and J ends lost 7 bases and 1 base respectively, with 16 bases between them. In DNA, the CDR3 is TGCAGCGCCAGACTTCCACACCTCCAAGAGACCCAGTACTTC. This encodes CSARLPHLQETQYF.

The chain is built from TRBV5-4 and TRBJ2-5, with 7 positions matching TRBD2. This CDR3 spans 15 amino acids. Germline lookup yields CDR1 SGHNT and CDR2 YYREEE (reference sequence). After removal of 2 bases from V and 5 bases from J, the junction contained 9 bases not matched to a gene. The CDR3 protein is CASSFGTQGGETQYF. For the CDR3, the DNA is TGTGCCAGCAGCTTTGGCACCCAGGGAGGGGAGACCCAGTACTTC.

The chain recombines TRBV6-5 with TRBJ2-4, with unresolved D. Germline CDR1 is MNHEY and CDR2 is SVGAGI. V lost 2 bases and J 6 bases, leaving 14 bases between the germline ends. This CDR3 has 15 amino acids. The CDR3: CASSYTGGKGNIQYF. CDR3 sequence (DNA): TGTGCCAGCAGTTACACGGGTGGGAAGGGAAACATTCAGTACTTC.